The 20 T cell receptor beta chains reported below all come from one sample, sequenced in a study of Graves' ophthalmopathy and Graves' hyperthyroidism. Beta-chain TCR CDR3 regions were amplified from RNA transcripts. An initial RT-PCR round employing HTBI primers preceded a second-round multiplex PCR. One entry per CDR3 protein, called by TCRdb with MiXCR from the multiplex PCR reads. This table holds hundreds of thousands of distinct CDR3 sequences, 21% found once. The sequencing sample was made of peripheral blood. The receptors originated from a woman aged 18 to 35 with stable Graves' hyperthyroidism.

This clonotype was observed many times. The chain uses TRBV20-1 and TRBJ2-7; 8 positions match TRBD1. The CDR3 spans 14 residues. After removal of 6 bases from V and 4 bases from J, the junction contained 11 bases not matched to a gene. Germline V CDR1 and CDR2: DFQATT, SNEGSKA (reference sequence). The CDR3 sequence is CSAPGVTGGYEQYF. DNA for the CDR3: TGCAGTGCACCAGGGGTTACAGGGGGGTACGAGCAGTACTTC.

This clonotype was detected many times. V and J are TRBV20-1 and TRBJ1-1; D ambiguous. The CDR3 has 10 residues. Germline V lookup: CDR1 DFQATT, CDR2 SNEGSKA (reference sequence). Trimming left V 3 bases short and J 6 bases short, with 5 bases between. As DNA, the CDR3 is TGCAGTGCTAGTTTTCCTGAAGCTTTCTTT. Residues: CSASFPEAFF.

Many counts were recorded for this clonotype. The chain uses TRBV2 and TRBJ2-2; weak D call: TRBD2 (7 bases). This CDR3 region has 14 residues. Per the germline V gene, CDR1 is SNHLY and CDR2 is FYNNEI. V was shortened by 4 bases and J by 7 bases, with 13 bases between the two germline ends. CDR3 coding DNA: TGTGCCAGCAGTGTGTGGGGGGGGCGCGGGGAGCTGTTTTTT. Translation gives CASSVWGGRGELFF.

This clonotype was detected only a few times. This chain uses TRBV4-1 with TRBJ1-3, with 9 bases fitting TRBD1. The CDR3 extends over 17 amino acids. Germline V gives CDR1 MGHRA, CDR2 YSYEKL. V gave up 2 bases and J gave up 0 bases; unmatched junction bases: 5. The DNA of the CDR3 is TGCGCCAGCAGCCAAACGGGACAGGGTAGCTCTGGAAACACCATATATTTT. This encodes CASSQTGQGSSGNTIYF.

The chain is built from TRBV2 and TRBJ2-5; 7 nucleotides agree with TRBD1. The germline V gene encodes CDR1 SNHLY and CDR2 FYNNEI. Trimming cost V 11 bases and J 3 bases; bases outside gene matches: 12. The CDR3 is 14 amino acids. The CDR3 DNA sequence: TGTGCCTCCAAAGTCGACAGGGCGGAAGAGACCCAGTACTTC. It is translated as CASKVDRAEETQYF.

Ten or more counts support this clonotype. The chain links TRBV20-1 to TRBJ1-2, with D possibly being TRBD1 (6 bases). The germline V gene has CDR1 DFQATT and CDR2 SNEGSKA (reference sequence). This CDR3 region has 14 residues. V dropped 5 bases and J dropped 4 bases, with 17 bases sitting between them. The CDR3 loop is CSAARQARGYGYTF. DNA for the CDR3: TGCAGTGCTGCCCGACAGGCGAGGGGCTATGGCTACACCTTC.

V gene TRBV24-1 combines with J gene TRBJ2-7; D unresolved. This CDR3 contains 14 residues. V lost 6 bases to trimming and J lost 0 bases, with 11 bases between them. Germline lookup yields CDR1 KGHDR and CDR2 SFDVKD. CDR3 residues: CATSTTRSSYEQYF. In nucleotides, the CDR3 is TGTGCCACCAGTACAACCCGGAGCTCCTACGAGCAGTACTTC.

The chain joins TRBV20-1 to TRBJ2-7; D is uncertain. Per the germline V gene, CDR1 is DFQATT and CDR2 is SNEGSKA (reference sequence). V was clipped by 7 bases and J by 6 bases, with 13 bases between them. The CDR3 spans 11 residues. The CDR3 protein is CSETRWGEQYF. The CDR3 coding sequence is TGCAGTGAAACGAGGTGGGGCGAGCAGTACTTC.

As for this clonotype: A clone one base away is much larger, so this may be a read error. The gene calls are TRBV6-5 and TRBJ1-1; no definite D call. This CDR3 has 15 amino acids. Germline V gene sequence: CDR1 MNHEY, CDR2 SVGAGI. The CDR3, as DNA: TGTGCCAGCAGTTACAACAGTGCGGAGAACACTGAAGCTTGCTTT. It yields the protein CASSYNSAENTEACF.

Only a few counts were recorded for this clonotype. V usage is TRBV7-3 and J usage is TRBJ1-1; D is possibly TRBD1 (5 bases). Germline V gene sequence: CDR1 SGHTA, CDR2 FQGTGA. V lost 5 bases and J lost 4, with 14 bases in between. This CDR3 is 14 amino acids long. As DNA, the CDR3 is TGTGCCAGCAGCCCCGGGACCGGGGCCACTGAAGCTTTCTTT. Translation gives CASSPGTGATEAFF.

The chain has TRBV11-2 and TRBJ2-5; no reliable D call. Trimming stripped 1 base from V and 10 bases from J, with 13 bases between. Germline CDR1 and CDR2: SGHAT and FQNNGV. This CDR3 is 13 amino acids long. CDR3 sequence: CASSLAPSSDQYF. CDR3 DNA: TGTGCCAGCAGCTTAGCTCCGTCTTCAGACCAGTACTTC.

This clonotype was counted between two and nine times. This chain uses TRBV6-1 with TRBJ1-1; D is possibly TRBD1 (6 bases). Germline V gene lookup returns CDR1 MNHNS and CDR2 SASEGT. V shed 6 bases and J shed 4 bases, with 18 bases lying between them. This CDR3 spans 15 amino acids. The DNA for the CDR3 is TGTGCCAGCAGCATGGGGGACATGTTGGGCACTGAAGCTTTCTTT. Its protein product is CASSMGDMLGTEAFF.

This clonotype was counted ten times or more. The chain has TRBV10-3 and TRBJ2-6, with D tentatively TRBD2 (6 bases). V was clipped by 6 bases and J by 3 bases, with 21 bases between them. CDR1 ENHRY and CDR2 SYGVKD come from the germline V gene. The CDR3 covers 18 residues. In nucleotides, the CDR3 is TGTGCCATCAGCTGCCTTGACACGACTAGGTGTGGGGCCAACGTCCTGACTTTC. Its protein product is CAISCLDTTRCGANVLTF.

This clonotype was counted ten times or more. The junction and the germline gene differ at one end; a read error may be behind it. This chain links TRBV7-7 with TRBJ2-5; 7 bases agree with TRBD2. The CDR3 length is 16 residues. Per the germline V gene, CDR1 is SSHAT and CDR2 is FNYEAQ (reference sequence). For the CDR3, the DNA is TGTGCTAGCAGCTCGGCGGGGGTCCGGGGCCAAGAGACCCAGTACTTC. Amino acids: CASSSAGVRGQETQYF.

This clonotype has at least ten counts. This chain links TRBV28 with TRBJ1-3; 8 nucleotides agree with TRBD1. This CDR3 has 16 residues. Germline lookup yields CDR1 MDHEN and CDR2 SYDVKM. V trimming: 6 bases; J trimming: 5 bases; junction bases outside the gene matches: 12. Here the CDR3 reads CASRDVRQGLRNTIYF. In DNA form, the CDR3 reads TGTGCCAGCAGAGACGTCCGACAGGGGCTTCGAAACACCATATATTTT.

This clonotype has a count of ten or more. V and J are TRBV15 and TRBJ1-3; D might be TRBD1 (5 bases). Germline CDR1 LNHNV, CDR2 YYDKDF (reference sequence). This CDR3 has 17 residues. Trimming shortened V by 1 base and J by 0 bases, and 13 bases separated the two germline ends. CDR3 DNA: TGTGCCACCAGCAGAGTTAGGACACCTCGCTCTGGAAACACCATATATTTT. This translates into CATSRVRTPRSGNTIYF.

V is TRBV6-1 and J is TRBJ1-2; perhaps TRBD1 as D (6 bases). The CDR3 is made up of 13 amino acids. From germline, CDR1 is MNHNS and CDR2 SASEGT. Trimming removed 5 bases at V and 8 bases at J, with 15 bases between. CDR3 nucleotides: TGTGCCAGCAGTCTGGACAGACGAGAGGGCTACACCTTC. Translated, it gives CASSLDRREGYTF.

The chain carries TRBV15 and TRBJ1-1; D is possibly TRBD1 (6 bases). Germline CDR1 LNHNV, CDR2 YYDKDF (reference sequence). Deletions cut 4 bases from V and 4 bases from J, with 16 bases between. The CDR3 has 15 residues. In DNA, the CDR3 is TGTGCCACCAGCACCCCACAGGAAGGGGGCACTGAAGCTTTCTTT. It is translated as CATSTPQEGGTEAFF.

This clonotype has a handful of counts. The chain links TRBV20-1 to TRBJ2-2, with 12 positions matching TRBD1. V gave up 5 bases and J gave up 7 bases; unmatched junction bases: 14. CDR1 is DFQATT and CDR2 is SNEGSKA in the germline V gene (reference sequence). This CDR3 is 17 amino acids long. The CDR3 region has the DNA TGCAGTGCTTCCGGGACAGGGGGCACAGAGTTAATCGGGGAGCTGTTTTTT. This codes for CSASGTGGTELIGELFF.

This clonotype has at least ten counts. The gene calls are TRBV6-5 and TRBJ1-5; no clear D. The V gene lost 2 bases and the J gene lost 3 bases, with 8 bases spanning the gap. This CDR3 spans 14 amino acids. Per germline, CDR1 MNHEY and CDR2 SVGAGI. CDR3 amino acids: CASSYGPFNQPQHF. In DNA form, the CDR3 reads TGTGCCAGCAGTTACGGTCCCTTCAATCAGCCCCAGCATTTT.